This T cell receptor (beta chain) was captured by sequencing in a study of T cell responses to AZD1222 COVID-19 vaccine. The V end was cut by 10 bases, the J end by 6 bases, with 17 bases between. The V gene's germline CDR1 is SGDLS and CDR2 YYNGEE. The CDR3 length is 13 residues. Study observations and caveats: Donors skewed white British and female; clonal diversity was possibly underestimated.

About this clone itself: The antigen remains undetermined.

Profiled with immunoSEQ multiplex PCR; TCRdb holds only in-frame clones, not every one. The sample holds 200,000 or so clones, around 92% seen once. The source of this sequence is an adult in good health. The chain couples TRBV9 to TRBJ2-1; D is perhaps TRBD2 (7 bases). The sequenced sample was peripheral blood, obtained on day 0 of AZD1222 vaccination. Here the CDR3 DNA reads TGTGCCCTCGAAAGGGGGGGGACCAATGAGCAGTTCTTC. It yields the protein CALERGGTNEQFF.